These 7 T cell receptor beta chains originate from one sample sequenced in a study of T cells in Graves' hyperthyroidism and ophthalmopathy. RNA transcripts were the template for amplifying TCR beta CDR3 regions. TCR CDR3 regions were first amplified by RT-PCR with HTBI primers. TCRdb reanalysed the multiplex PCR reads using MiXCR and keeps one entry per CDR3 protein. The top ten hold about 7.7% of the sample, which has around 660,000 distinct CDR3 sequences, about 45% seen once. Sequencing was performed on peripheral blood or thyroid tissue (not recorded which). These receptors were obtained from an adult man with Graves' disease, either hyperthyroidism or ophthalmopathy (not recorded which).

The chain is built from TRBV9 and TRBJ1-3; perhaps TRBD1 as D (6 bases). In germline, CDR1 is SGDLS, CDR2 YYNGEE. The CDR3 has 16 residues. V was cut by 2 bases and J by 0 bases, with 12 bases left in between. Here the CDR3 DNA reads TGTGCCAGCAGCGTCCACAGGGATAGCTCTGGAAACACCATATATTTT. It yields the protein CASSVHRDSSGNTIYF.

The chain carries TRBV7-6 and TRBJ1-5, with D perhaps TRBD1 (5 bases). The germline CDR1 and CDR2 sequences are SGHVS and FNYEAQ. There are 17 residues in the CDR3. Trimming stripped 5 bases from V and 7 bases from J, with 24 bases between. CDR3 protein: CASSQDVGAIGRQPQHF. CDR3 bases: TGTGCCAGCAGCCAAGACGTCGGGGCAATTGGGCGGCAGCCCCAGCATTTT.

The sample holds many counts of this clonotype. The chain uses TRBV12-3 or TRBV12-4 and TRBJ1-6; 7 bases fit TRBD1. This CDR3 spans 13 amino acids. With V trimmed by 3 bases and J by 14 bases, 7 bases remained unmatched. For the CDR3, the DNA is TGTGCCAGCAGTTTCCTACAGGGGTCGTCCCTCCACTTT. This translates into CASSFLQGSSLHF.

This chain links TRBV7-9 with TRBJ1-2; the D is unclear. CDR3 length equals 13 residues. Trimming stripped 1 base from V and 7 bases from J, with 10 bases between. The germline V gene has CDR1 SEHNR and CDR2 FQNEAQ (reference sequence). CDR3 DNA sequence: TGTGCCAGCAGCTTAGGAGGGTTTGCTGGCTACACCTTC. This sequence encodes CASSLGGFAGYTF.

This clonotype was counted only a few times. CDR3 in amino acids: CAISESWWQGEPREKLFF. In DNA form, the CDR3 reads TGTGCCATCAGTGAGTCTTGGTGGCAGGGTGAACCTCGAGAAAAACTGTTTTTT. This sequence joins TRBV10-3 and TRBJ1-4; maybe TRBD1 (5 bases). The CDR3 is 18 amino acids. The germline V and J ends were trimmed by 0 bases and 8 bases, with 22 bases remaining between them. CDR1 and CDR2 from the germline V gene are ENHRY and SYGVKD.

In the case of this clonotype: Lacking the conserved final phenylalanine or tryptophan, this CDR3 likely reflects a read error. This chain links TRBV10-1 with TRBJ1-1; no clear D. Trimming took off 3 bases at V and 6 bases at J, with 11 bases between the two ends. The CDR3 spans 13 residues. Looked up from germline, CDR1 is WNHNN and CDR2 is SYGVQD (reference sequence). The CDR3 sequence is CASSELWGAEAFS. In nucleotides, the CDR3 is TGCGCCAGCAGTGAACTTTGGGGAGCTGAAGCTTTCTCT.

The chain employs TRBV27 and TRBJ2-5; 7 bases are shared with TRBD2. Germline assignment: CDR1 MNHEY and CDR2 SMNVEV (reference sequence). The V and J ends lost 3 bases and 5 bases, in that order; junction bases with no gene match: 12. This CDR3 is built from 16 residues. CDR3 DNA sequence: TGTGCCAGCAGTTTGGGAGGGAGGGCCCCGTTGGAGACCCAGTACTTC. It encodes CASSLGGRAPLETQYF.